Listed below are T cell receptor beta chains from one sample, sequenced in a study of blood T cell repertoires in COVID-19. TCRdb keeps only in-frame clones here, not all; method: immunoSEQ multiplex PCR. The table lists tens of thousands of clones, approximately 87% of them singletons. Sequenced: peripheral blood. The source of these receptors is a woman aged 60 to 75 with COVID-19, enrolled during active disease. CDR3s include the opening cysteine and the closing phenylalanine or tryptophan. Fields, in order: CDR3 length, D gene, clone size, V gene, J gene, CDR3 DNA, CDR3 protein. A D gene is named only where the DNA matches it firmly. Where a row states a size, it is once, few, many or the class of an expanded clone; other rows omit it.

13,TRBD2,.,TRBV6-6,TRBJ2-7,TGTGCCAGCGCATCTAGCGGTGCCTACGAGCAGTACTTC,CASASSGAYEQYF
16,.,.,TRBV6-5,TRBJ2-5,TGTGCCAGCAGTTACTCGAGTAGGGACTCCCAAGAGACCCAGTACTTC,CASSYSSRDSQETQYF
13,.,.,TRBV15,TRBJ2-2,TGTGCCACCAGCAGAGGACTTACCGGGGAGCTGTTTTTT,CATSRGLTGELFF
13,.,.,TRBV5-1,TRBJ2-2,TGCGCCAGCAGTACTACGGTTAGCGGGGAGCTGTTTTTT,CASSTTVSGELFF
15,TRBD2,few,TRBV5-4,TRBJ2-7,TGTGCCAGCAGCTTGGAGAGAGCGGGAGACCACGAGCAGTACTTC,CASSLERAGDHEQYF
16,TRBD2,.,TRBV6-2/TRBV6-3,TRBJ2-7,TGTGCCAGCAGTTACCTTATAGCGGGGGGCCTCTACGAGCAGTACTTC,CASSYLIAGGLYEQYF
13,.,.,TRBV6-5,TRBJ1-1,TGTGCCAGCAGTACTAGTCGGGCCGGCGAAGCTTTCTTT,CASSTSRAGEAFF
15,TRBD1,.,TRBV6-6,TRBJ2-5,TGTGCCAGCAGTTGGGGACAGGGAATGCGGGAGACCCAGTACTTC,CASSWGQGMRETQYF
16,.,.,TRBV11-2,TRBJ2-7,TGTGCCAGCAGCTTAGATCCGACAGGCACTCCCTACGAGCAGTACTTC,CASSLDPTGTPYEQYF
15,.,.,TRBV7-9,TRBJ1-2,TGTGCCAGCAGCTTATCCAGGGGTGCCTTCTGGGGCTACACCTTC,CASSLSRGAFWGYTF
14,.,few,TRBV7-9,TRBJ2-7,TGTGCCAGCAGCTTAGTTGAATTTTCACTCGAGCAGTACTTC,CASSLVEFSLEQYF
14,TRBD1,.,TRBV19,TRBJ1-5,TGTGCCAGTAGTAAACAGGGGGACAATCAGCCCCAGCATTTT,CASSKQGDNQPQHF
15,.,.,TRBV2,TRBJ2-2,TGTGCCAGCAGTGACTGGGGGCGCGGAGCCGGGGAGCTGTTTTTT,CASSDWGRGAGELFF
13,.,once,TRBV19,TRBJ1-2,TGTGCCAGTAGTATGGGAGGGAACTATGGCTACACCTTC,CASSMGGNYGYTF
14,TRBD1,.,TRBV7-2,TRBJ1-5,TGTGCCAGCAGCTTTGACACCCGACAGGGGCCCCAGCATTTT,CASSFDTRQGPQHF
14,.,.,TRBV6-6,TRBJ2-7,TGTGCCAGCAGTTACTCCCGGGACATCTACGAGCAGTACTTC,CASSYSRDIYEQYF